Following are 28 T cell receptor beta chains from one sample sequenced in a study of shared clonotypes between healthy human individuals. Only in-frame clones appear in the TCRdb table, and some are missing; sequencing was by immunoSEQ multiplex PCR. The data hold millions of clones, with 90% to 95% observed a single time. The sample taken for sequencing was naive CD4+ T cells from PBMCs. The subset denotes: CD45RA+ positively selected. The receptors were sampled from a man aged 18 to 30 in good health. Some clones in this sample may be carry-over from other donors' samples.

CDR3 sequence: CATRDRGNQETQYF. For the CDR3, the DNA is TGTGCCACCCGAGACAGGGGAAATCAAGAGACCCAGTACTTC. The rearrangement uses TRBV6-4 and TRBJ2-5; 8 bases line up with TRBD1. Germline V gene lookup returns CDR1 MRHNA and CDR2 SNTAGT. The CDR3 runs 14 residues. Trimming removed 10 bases from V and 2 bases from J; junction bases left unmatched: 9.

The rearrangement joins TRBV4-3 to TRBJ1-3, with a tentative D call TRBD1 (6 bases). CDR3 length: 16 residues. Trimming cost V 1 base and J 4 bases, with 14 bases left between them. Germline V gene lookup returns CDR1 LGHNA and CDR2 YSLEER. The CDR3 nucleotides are TGCGCCAGCAGCCAAGTGGAGCAGGGGTTGGGAAACACCATATATTTT. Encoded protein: CASSQVEQGLGNTIYF.

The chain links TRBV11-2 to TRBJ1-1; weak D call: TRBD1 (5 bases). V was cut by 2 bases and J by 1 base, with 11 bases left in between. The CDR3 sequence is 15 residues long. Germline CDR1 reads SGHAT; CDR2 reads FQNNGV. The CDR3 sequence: CASSLWGRSNTEAFF. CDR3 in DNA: TGTGCCAGCAGCTTATGGGGCAGGTCGAACACTGAAGCTTTCTTT.

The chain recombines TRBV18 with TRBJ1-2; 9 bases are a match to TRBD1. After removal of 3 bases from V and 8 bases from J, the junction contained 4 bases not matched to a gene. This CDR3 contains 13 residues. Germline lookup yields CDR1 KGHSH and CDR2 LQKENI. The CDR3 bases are TGTGCCAGCTCACCCGGGACAGGGCAAGGCTACACCTTC. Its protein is CASSPGTGQGYTF. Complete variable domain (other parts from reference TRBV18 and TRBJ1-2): NAGVMQNPRHLVRRRGQEARLRCSPMKGHSHVYWYRQLPEEGLKFMVYLQKENIIDESGMPKERFSAEFPKEGPSILRIQQVVRGDSAAYFCASSPGTGQGYTFGSGTRLTVV.

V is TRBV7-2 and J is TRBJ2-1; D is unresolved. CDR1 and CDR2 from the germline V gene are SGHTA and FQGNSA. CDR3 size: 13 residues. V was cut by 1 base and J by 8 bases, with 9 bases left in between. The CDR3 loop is CASSLDYGHEQFF. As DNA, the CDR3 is TGTGCCAGCAGCTTAGACTACGGCCATGAGCAGTTCTTC.

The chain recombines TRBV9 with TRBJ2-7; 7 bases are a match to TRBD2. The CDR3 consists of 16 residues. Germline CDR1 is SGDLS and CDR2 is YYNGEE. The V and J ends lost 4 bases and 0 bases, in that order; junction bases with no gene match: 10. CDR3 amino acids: CASSRSTLAASYEQYF. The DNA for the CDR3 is TGTGCCAGCAGCCGTAGCACTCTAGCGGCCTCCTACGAGCAGTACTTC.

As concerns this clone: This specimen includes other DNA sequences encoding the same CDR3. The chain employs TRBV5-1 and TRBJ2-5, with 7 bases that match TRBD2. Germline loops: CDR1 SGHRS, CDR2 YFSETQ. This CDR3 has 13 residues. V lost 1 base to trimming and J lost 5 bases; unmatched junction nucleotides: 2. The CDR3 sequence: CASSLSGGETQYF. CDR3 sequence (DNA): TGCGCCAGCAGCTTGTCCGGGGGGGAGACCCAGTACTTC.

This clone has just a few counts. CDR3 bases: TGTGCCAGCAGCTTAGACGGGCCCTCCGAGCAGTACTTC. This sequence encodes CASSLDGPSEQYF. The chain carries TRBV11-3 and TRBJ2-7; D is ambiguous. CDR3 length: 13 residues. The germline V gene encodes CDR1 SGHNT and CDR2 YENEEA. Trimming shortened V by 0 bases and J by 6 bases, and 9 bases separated the two germline ends.

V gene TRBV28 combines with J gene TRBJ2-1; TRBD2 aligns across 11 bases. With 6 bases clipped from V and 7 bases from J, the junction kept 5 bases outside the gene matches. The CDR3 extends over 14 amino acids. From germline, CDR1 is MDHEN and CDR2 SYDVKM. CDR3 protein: CASSTSGRANEQFF. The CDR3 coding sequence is TGTGCCAGCAGCACTAGCGGGAGAGCTAATGAGCAGTTCTTC.

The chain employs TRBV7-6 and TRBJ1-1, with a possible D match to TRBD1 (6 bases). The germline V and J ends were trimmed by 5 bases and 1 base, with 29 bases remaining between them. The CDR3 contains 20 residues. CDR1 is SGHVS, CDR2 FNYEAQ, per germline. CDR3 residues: CASSLSRGGRPLFGNTEAFF. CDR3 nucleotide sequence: TGTGCCAGCAGCCTCTCCCGCGGGGGGCGCCCCCTGTTCGGGAACACTGAAGCTTTCTTT.

CDR3 protein: CASSFPVTGRNVLTF. In nucleotides, the CDR3 is TGTGCCAGCAGTTTCCCTGTGACAGGTAGAAACGTCCTGACTTTC. The chain is built from TRBV28 and TRBJ2-6, with D tentatively TRBD1 (6 bases). The CDR3 sequence is 15 residues long. V was clipped by 3 bases and J by 10 bases, with 16 bases between them. Germline CDR1 MDHEN, CDR2 SYDVKM.

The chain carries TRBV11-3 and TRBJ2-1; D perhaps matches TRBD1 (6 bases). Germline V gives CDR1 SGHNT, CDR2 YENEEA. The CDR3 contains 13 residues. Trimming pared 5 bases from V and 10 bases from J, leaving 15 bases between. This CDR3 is CASSGVIRGEQFF. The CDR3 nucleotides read TGTGCCAGCAGCGGTGTTATCAGGGGAGAGCAGTTCTTC.

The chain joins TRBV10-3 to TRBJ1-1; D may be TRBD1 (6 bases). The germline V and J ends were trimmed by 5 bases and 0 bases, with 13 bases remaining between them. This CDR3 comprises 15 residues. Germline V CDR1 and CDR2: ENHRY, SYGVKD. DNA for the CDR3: TGTGCCATCAGTCCAGGCGGGGACATGAACACTGAAGCTTTCTTT. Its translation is CAISPGGDMNTEAFF.

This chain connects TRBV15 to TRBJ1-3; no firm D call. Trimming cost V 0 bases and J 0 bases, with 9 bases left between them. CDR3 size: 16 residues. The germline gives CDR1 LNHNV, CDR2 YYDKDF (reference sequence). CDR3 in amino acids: CATSRDRSFSGNTIYF. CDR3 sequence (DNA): TGTGCCACCAGCAGAGATCGCTCCTTCTCTGGAAACACCATATATTTT.

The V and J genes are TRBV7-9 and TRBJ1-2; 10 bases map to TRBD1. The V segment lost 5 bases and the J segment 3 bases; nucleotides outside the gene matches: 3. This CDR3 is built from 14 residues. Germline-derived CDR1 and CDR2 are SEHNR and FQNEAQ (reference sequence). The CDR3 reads CASSDRGQDYGYTF. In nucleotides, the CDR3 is TGTGCCAGCAGCGACAGGGGGCAGGACTATGGCTACACCTTC.

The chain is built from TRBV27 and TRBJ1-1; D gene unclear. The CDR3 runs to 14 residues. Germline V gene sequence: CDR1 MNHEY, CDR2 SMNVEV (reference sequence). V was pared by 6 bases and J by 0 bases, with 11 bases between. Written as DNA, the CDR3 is TGTGCCAGCAGGACAACTCAGGTGAACACTGAAGCTTTCTTT. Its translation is CASRTTQVNTEAFF.

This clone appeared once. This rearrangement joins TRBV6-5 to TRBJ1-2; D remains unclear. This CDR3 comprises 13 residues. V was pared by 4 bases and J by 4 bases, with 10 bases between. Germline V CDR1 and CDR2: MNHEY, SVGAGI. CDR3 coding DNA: TGTGCCAGCAGTTCCCAACTATCCTATGGCTACACCTTC. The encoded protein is CASSSQLSYGYTF.

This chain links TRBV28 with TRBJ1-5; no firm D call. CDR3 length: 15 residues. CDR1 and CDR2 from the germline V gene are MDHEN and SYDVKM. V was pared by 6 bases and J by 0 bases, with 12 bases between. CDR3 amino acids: CASRVRPASNQPQHF. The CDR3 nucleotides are TGTGCCAGCAGAGTTCGGCCGGCTAGCAATCAGCCCCAGCATTTT.

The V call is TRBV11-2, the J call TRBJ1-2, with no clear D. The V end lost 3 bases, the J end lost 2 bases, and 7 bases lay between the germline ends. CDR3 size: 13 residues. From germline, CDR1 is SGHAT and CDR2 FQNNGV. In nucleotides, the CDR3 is TGTGCCAGCAGCTTTGGAGGAAACTATGGCTACACCTTC. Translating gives CASSFGGNYGYTF. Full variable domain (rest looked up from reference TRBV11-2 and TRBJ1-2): EAGVAQSPRYKIIEKRQSVAFWCNPISGHATLYWYQQILGQGPKLLIQFQNNGVVDDSQLPKDRFSAERLKGVDSTLKIQPAKLEDSAVYLCASSFGGNYGYTFGSGTRLTVV.

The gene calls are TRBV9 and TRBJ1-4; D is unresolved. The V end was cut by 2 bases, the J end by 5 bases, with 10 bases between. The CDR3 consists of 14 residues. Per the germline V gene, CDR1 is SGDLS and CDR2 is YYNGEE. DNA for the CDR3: TGTGCCAGCAGCGTGAGCGCCGGCAATGAAAAACTGTTTTTT. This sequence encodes CASSVSAGNEKLFF.

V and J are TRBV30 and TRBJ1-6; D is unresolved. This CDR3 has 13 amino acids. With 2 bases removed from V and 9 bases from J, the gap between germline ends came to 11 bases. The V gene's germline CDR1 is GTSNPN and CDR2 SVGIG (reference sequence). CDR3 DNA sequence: TGTGCCTGGAGTTTAGCCTATTCTTCACCCCTCCACTTT. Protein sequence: CAWSLAYSSPLHF. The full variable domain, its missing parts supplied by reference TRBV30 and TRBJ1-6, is SQTIHQWPATLVQPVGSPLSLECTVEGTSNPNLYWYRQAAGRGLQLLFYSVGIGQISSEVPQNLSASRPQDRQFILSSKKLLLSDSGFYLCAWSLAYSSPLHFGNGTRLTVT.

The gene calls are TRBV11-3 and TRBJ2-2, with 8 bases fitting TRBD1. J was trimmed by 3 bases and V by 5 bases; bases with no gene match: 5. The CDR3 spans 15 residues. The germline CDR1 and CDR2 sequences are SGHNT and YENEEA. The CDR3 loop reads CASSPGTGYTGELFF. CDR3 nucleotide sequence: TGTGCCAGCAGCCCAGGGACAGGTTACACCGGGGAGCTGTTTTTT.

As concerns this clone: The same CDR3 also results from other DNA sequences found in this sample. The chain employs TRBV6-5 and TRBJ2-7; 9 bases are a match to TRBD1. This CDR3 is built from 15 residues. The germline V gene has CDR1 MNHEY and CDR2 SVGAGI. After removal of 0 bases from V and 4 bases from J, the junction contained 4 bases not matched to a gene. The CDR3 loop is CASSYSWGQGYEQYF. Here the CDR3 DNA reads TGTGCCAGCAGTTACTCGTGGGGACAGGGATACGAGCAGTACTTC.

In DNA, the CDR3 is TGTGCCAGCAGGGAGGGATCCGGGGAGCTGTTTTTT. It encodes CASREGSGELFF. This chain links TRBV6-5 with TRBJ2-2, with D perhaps TRBD2 (6 bases). The CDR3 is 12 residues long. Germline V lookup: CDR1 MNHEY, CDR2 SVGAGI. The V end was cut by 6 bases, the J end by 6 bases, with 8 bases between.

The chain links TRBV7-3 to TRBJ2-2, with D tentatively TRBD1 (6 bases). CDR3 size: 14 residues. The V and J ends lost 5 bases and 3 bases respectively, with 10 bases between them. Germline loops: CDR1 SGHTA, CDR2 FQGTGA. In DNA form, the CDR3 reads TGTGCCAGCAGCGTGTCAGGGGACACCGGGGAGCTGTTTTTT. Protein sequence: CASSVSGDTGELFF.

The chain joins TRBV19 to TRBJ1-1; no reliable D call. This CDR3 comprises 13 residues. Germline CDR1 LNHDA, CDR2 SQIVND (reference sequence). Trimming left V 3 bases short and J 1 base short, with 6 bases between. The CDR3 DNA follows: TGTGCCAGTAGTATCGGTTGGAACACTGAAGCTTTCTTT. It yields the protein CASSIGWNTEAFF. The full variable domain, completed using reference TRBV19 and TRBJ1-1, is DGGITQSPKYLFRKEGQNVTLSCEQNLNHDAMYWYRQDPGQGLRLIYYSQIVNDFQKGDIAEGYSVSREKKESFPLTVTSAQKNPTAFYLCASSIGWNTEAFFGQGTRLTVV.

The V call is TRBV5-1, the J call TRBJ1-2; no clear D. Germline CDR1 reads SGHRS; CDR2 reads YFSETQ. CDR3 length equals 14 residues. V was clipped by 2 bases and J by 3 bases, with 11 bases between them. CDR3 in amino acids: CASSFSFGDYGYTF. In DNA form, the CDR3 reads TGCGCCAGCAGCTTCAGTTTCGGGGACTATGGCTACACCTTC. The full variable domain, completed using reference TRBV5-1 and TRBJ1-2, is KAGVTQTPRYLIKTRGQQVTLSCSPISGHRSVSWYQQTPGQGLQFLFEYFSETQRNKGNFPGRFSGRQFSNSRSEMNVSTLELGDSALYLCASSFSFGDYGYTFGSGTRLTVV.

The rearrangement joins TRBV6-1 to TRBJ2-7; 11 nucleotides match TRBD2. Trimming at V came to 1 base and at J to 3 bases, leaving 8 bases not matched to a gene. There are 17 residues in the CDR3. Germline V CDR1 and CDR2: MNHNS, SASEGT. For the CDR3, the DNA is TGTGCCAGCAGTGAAGACAGAGGACTAGCGGGTAACTACGAGCAGTACTTC. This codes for CASSEDRGLAGNYEQYF.